The rows below give T cell receptor beta chains drawn from one sample of a study of T cells in Graves' hyperthyroidism and ophthalmopathy. One entry per CDR3 protein, called by TCRdb with MiXCR from the multiplex PCR reads. The sample has about 400,000 distinct CDR3 sequences, roughly 15% seen once. The sequenced sample was blood. The receptors were gathered from a woman aged 30 to 39 with Graves' ophthalmopathy. The CDR3 runs from the conserved cysteine through the conserved F or W. The D gene is left open where the match is weak. Clone size is stated in some rows and not others, as once, few, many or a class when expanded.

j_gene: TRBJ2-2; v_gene: TRBV30; abundance: -; d_gene: -; CDR3aa: CAWSTPSTGELFF; CDR3nt: TGTGCCTGGAGTACCCCGAGCACCGGGGAGCTGTTTTTT
j_gene: TRBJ1-6; v_gene: TRBV20-1; abundance: many; d_gene: -; CDR3aa: CSATGGLNSPLHF; CDR3nt: TGCAGTGCAACGGGTGGGTTGAATTCACCCCTCCACTTT
j_gene: TRBJ2-1; v_gene: TRBV2; abundance: many; d_gene: TRBD2; CDR3aa: CASSEVAGGNNEQFF; CDR3nt: TGTGCCAGCAGTGAAGTAGCGGGGGGCAACAATGAGCAGTTCTTC
j_gene: TRBJ1-1; v_gene: TRBV30; abundance: many; d_gene: -; CDR3aa: CAWRDRMNTEAFF; CDR3nt: TGTGCCTGGAGGGACAGAATGAACACTGAAGCTTTCTTT
j_gene: TRBJ2-3; v_gene: TRBV28; abundance: many; d_gene: TRBD2; CDR3aa: CASSFLAGGTDTQYF; CDR3nt: TGTGCCAGCAGTTTCCTAGCGGGGGGAACAGATACGCAGTATTTT
j_gene: TRBJ1-6; v_gene: TRBV5-4; abundance: -; d_gene: -; CDR3aa: CASSLGGTSPLHF; CDR3nt: TGTGCCAGCAGCTTGGGGGGAACTTCACCCCTCCACTTT
j_gene: TRBJ2-5; v_gene: TRBV29-1; abundance: many; d_gene: TRBD1; CDR3aa: CSITTGVPQYF; CDR3nt: TGCAGCATTACCACAGGGGTTCCCCAGTACTTC
j_gene: TRBJ2-7; v_gene: TRBV24-1; abundance: -; d_gene: -; CDR3aa: CATSEGARYEQYF; CDR3nt: TGTGCCACCAGTGAGGGGGCGCGTTACGAGCAGTACTTC
j_gene: TRBJ2-7; v_gene: TRBV6-9; abundance: -; d_gene: -; CDR3aa: CASSCRGAEPYEQYF; CDR3nt: TGTGCCAGCAGTTGCCGGGGGGCAGAACCCTACGAGCAGTACTTC
j_gene: TRBJ2-1; v_gene: TRBV9; abundance: few; d_gene: -; CDR3aa: CASSVASWDWAYNEQFF; CDR3nt: TGTGCCAGCAGCGTAGCTTCATGGGACTGGGCCTACAATGAGCAGTTCTTC
j_gene: TRBJ1-1; v_gene: TRBV14; abundance: -; d_gene: -; CDR3aa: CASNLKPNTEAFF; CDR3nt: TGTGCCAGCAACCTGAAACCCAACACTGAAGCTTTCTTT
j_gene: TRBJ2-2; v_gene: TRBV4-2; abundance: many; d_gene: -; CDR3aa: CASSLGHTPEAGELFF; CDR3nt: TGTGCCAGCAGCCTGGGACACACCCCAGAGGCCGGGGAGCTGTTTTTT
j_gene: TRBJ2-7; v_gene: TRBV6-1; abundance: many; d_gene: -; CDR3aa: CASGGLLSSYEQYF; CDR3nt: TGTGCCAGCGGAGGTCTCTTAAGCTCCTACGAGCAGTACTTC
j_gene: TRBJ2-7; v_gene: TRBV28; abundance: many; d_gene: TRBD1; CDR3aa: CASSTGTVSYEQYF; CDR3nt: TGTGCCAGCAGTACCGGGACAGTTTCCTACGAGCAGTACTTC
j_gene: TRBJ1-6; v_gene: TRBV6-1; abundance: -; d_gene: -; CDR3aa: CASNALSGGDSPLHF; CDR3nt: TGTGCCAGCAACGCCCTTTCGGGGGGGGATTCACCCCTCCACTTT
j_gene: TRBJ1-5; v_gene: TRBV6-1; abundance: many; d_gene: -; CDR3aa: CASSDTGGFQPQHF; CDR3nt: TGTGCCAGCAGCGACACGGGGGGTTTTCAGCCCCAGCATTTT
j_gene: TRBJ1-4; v_gene: TRBV4-2; abundance: -; d_gene: -; CDR3aa: CASSQGARDEKLFF; CDR3nt: TGTGCCAGCAGCCAAGGGGCCCGGGATGAAAAACTGTTTTTT
j_gene: TRBJ2-1; v_gene: TRBV7-2; abundance: many; d_gene: -; CDR3aa: CASSLVLDEQFF; CDR3nt: TGTGCCAGCAGCTTAGTTCTCGATGAGCAGTTCTTC
j_gene: TRBJ1-5; v_gene: TRBV29-1; abundance: many; d_gene: -; CDR3aa: CSVPKLITGLGNQPQHF; CDR3nt: TGCAGCGTTCCCAAACTCATTACAGGGTTGGGCAATCAGCCCCAGCATTTT
j_gene: TRBJ1-2; v_gene: TRBV4-1; abundance: -; d_gene: TRBD1; CDR3aa: CASRGQGSTVWGPTF; CDR3nt: TGCGCCAGCAGGGGACAGGGGTCGACTGTATGGGGACCCACCTTC
j_gene: TRBJ2-7; v_gene: TRBV5-5; abundance: many; d_gene: -; CDR3aa: CASSLLVGQRFYEQYF; CDR3nt: TGTGCCAGCAGCTTGTTGGTCGGACAGCGCTTCTACGAGCAGTACTTC
j_gene: TRBJ2-7; v_gene: TRBV7-2; abundance: many; d_gene: -; CDR3aa: CASSLGTRYEQYF; CDR3nt: TGTGCCAGCAGCTTGGGGACCAGATACGAGCAGTACTTC
j_gene: TRBJ2-1; v_gene: TRBV7-3; abundance: many; d_gene: TRBD1; CDR3aa: CASSLDRENEQFF; CDR3nt: TGTGCCAGCAGCTTAGACAGGGAGAATGAGCAGTTCTTC
j_gene: TRBJ2-3; v_gene: TRBV4-2; abundance: many; d_gene: -; CDR3aa: CASSQELSTGGDTQYF; CDR3nt: TGTGCCAGCAGCCAAGAACTATCGACGGGTGGGGATACGCAGTATTTT
j_gene: TRBJ1-5; v_gene: TRBV7-2; abundance: many; d_gene: -; CDR3aa: CASSYRASNQPQHF; CDR3nt: TGTGCCAGCAGCTACAGGGCCTCCAATCAGCCCCAGCATTTT
j_gene: TRBJ2-3; v_gene: TRBV9; abundance: few; d_gene: TRBD2; CDR3aa: CASSASGAPTDTQYF; CDR3nt: TGTGCCAGCAGCGCTAGCGGGGCCCCCACAGATACGCAGTATTTT
j_gene: TRBJ1-5; v_gene: TRBV19; abundance: few; d_gene: -; CDR3aa: CASSIRNSGGVGQPQHF; CDR3nt: TGTGCCAGTAGTATACGAAACTCCGGGGGGGTTGGTCAGCCCCAGCATTTT
j_gene: TRBJ2-5; v_gene: TRBV2; abundance: many; d_gene: -; CDR3aa: CASTPGSQETQYF; CDR3nt: TGTGCCAGCACCCCCGGATCGCAGGAGACCCAGTACTTC
j_gene: TRBJ2-3; v_gene: TRBV6-2/TRBV6-3; abundance: many; d_gene: TRBD2; CDR3aa: CASGFTSVSTDTQYF; CDR3nt: TGTGCCAGCGGATTTACTAGCGTCTCCACAGATACGCAGTATTTT
j_gene: TRBJ2-5; v_gene: TRBV7-2; abundance: many; d_gene: -; CDR3aa: CASSRDSRGETQYF; CDR3nt: TGTGCCAGCAGCAGGGACTCCCGGGGCGAGACCCAGTACTTC
j_gene: TRBJ2-5; v_gene: TRBV28; abundance: many; d_gene: -; CDR3aa: CASSRDRKETQYF; CDR3nt: TGTGCCAGCAGTAGAGACAGAAAAGAGACCCAGTACTTC
j_gene: TRBJ1-2; v_gene: TRBV6-1; abundance: -; d_gene: -; CDR3aa: CASYLSGYTF; CDR3nt: TGTGCCAGCTATTTGTCCGGCTACACCTTC
j_gene: TRBJ1-5; v_gene: TRBV12-3/TRBV12-4; abundance: -; d_gene: TRBD1; CDR3aa: CASSLSGGGQGGVPQHF; CDR3nt: TGTGCCAGCAGTTTATCAGGGGGGGGACAGGGTGGTGTGCCCCAGCATTTT
j_gene: TRBJ2-1; v_gene: TRBV4-2; abundance: few; d_gene: TRBD2; CDR3aa: CASSREGTSGGYNEQFF; CDR3nt: TGTGCCAGCAGCCGAGAGGGAACTAGCGGGGGATACAATGAGCAGTTCTTC
j_gene: TRBJ2-3; v_gene: TRBV6-5; abundance: many; d_gene: TRBD2; CDR3aa: CASSYWGTSGEDTQYF; CDR3nt: TGTGCCAGCAGTTACTGGGGGACTAGCGGGGAAGATACGCAGTATTTT
j_gene: TRBJ1-6; v_gene: TRBV20-1; abundance: many; d_gene: TRBD1; CDR3aa: CSARKQGAPYNSPLHF; CDR3nt: TGCAGTGCTAGAAAACAGGGGGCGCCCTATAATTCACCCCTCCACTTT
j_gene: TRBJ2-7; v_gene: TRBV2; abundance: many; d_gene: TRBD1; CDR3aa: CASRPRTGGTDEQYF; CDR3nt: TGTGCCAGCAGGCCAAGGACAGGGGGCACCGACGAGCAGTACTTC
j_gene: TRBJ1-1; v_gene: TRBV2; abundance: -; d_gene: -; CDR3aa: CASSIRQNMNTEAFF; CDR3nt: TGTGCCAGCAGTATCCGACAGAACATGAACACTGAAGCTTTCTTT
j_gene: TRBJ1-5; v_gene: TRBV4-1; abundance: many; d_gene: -; CDR3aa: CASSQDAGGGSGQPQHF; CDR3nt: TGCGCCAGCAGCCAAGATGCGGGGGGGGGCTCCGGACAGCCCCAGCATTTT
j_gene: TRBJ1-1; v_gene: TRBV4-2; abundance: many; d_gene: -; CDR3aa: CASSQAAGEGDTEAFF; CDR3nt: TGTGCCAGCAGCCAAGCGGCAGGGGAAGGGGACACTGAAGCTTTCTTT
j_gene: TRBJ2-1; v_gene: TRBV20-1; abundance: many; d_gene: -; CDR3aa: CSVEGRGRISYNEQFF; CDR3nt: TGCAGTGTAGAGGGGCGGGGGCGAATCTCCTACAATGAGCAGTTCTTC
j_gene: TRBJ2-7; v_gene: TRBV29-1; abundance: -; d_gene: TRBD1; CDR3aa: CSVEEMDRGLPGEQYF; CDR3nt: TGCAGCGTTGAAGAAATGGACAGGGGGCTCCCCGGCGAGCAGTACTTC
j_gene: TRBJ2-7; v_gene: TRBV28; abundance: -; d_gene: -; CDR3aa: CASSTGANPYYEQYF; CDR3nt: TGTGCCAGCAGTACGGGGGCCAACCCCTACTACGAGCAGTACTTC
j_gene: TRBJ2-2; v_gene: TRBV24-1; abundance: many; d_gene: TRBD2; CDR3aa: CATSEWTSGNTGELFF; CDR3nt: TGTGCCACCAGTGAGTGGACTAGCGGGAACACCGGGGAGCTGTTTTTT
j_gene: TRBJ2-1; v_gene: TRBV10-2; abundance: -; d_gene: TRBD2; CDR3aa: CASSESNGLAGLSEQFF; CDR3nt: TGCGCCAGCAGTGAGTCAAACGGACTAGCGGGGTTGAGTGAGCAGTTCTTC
j_gene: TRBJ1-5; v_gene: TRBV12-3/TRBV12-4; abundance: few; d_gene: -; CDR3aa: CASKVASNQPQHF; CDR3nt: TGTGCCAGCAAAGTAGCTAGCAATCAGCCCCAGCATTTT
j_gene: TRBJ1-2; v_gene: TRBV6-1; abundance: many; d_gene: TRBD1; CDR3aa: CASSNTGGDGYTF; CDR3nt: TGTGCCAGCAGTAATACAGGGGGCGATGGCTACACCTTC
j_gene: TRBJ2-1; v_gene: TRBV6-1; abundance: many; d_gene: TRBD2; CDR3aa: CASSEQPAGGYNEQFF; CDR3nt: TGTGCCAGCAGTGAACAACCAGCGGGGGGATACAATGAGCAGTTCTTC
j_gene: TRBJ2-2; v_gene: TRBV7-9; abundance: -; d_gene: -; CDR3aa: CASSVKKNTGELFF; CDR3nt: TGTGCCAGCAGCGTGAAAAAGAACACCGGGGAGCTGTTTTTT
j_gene: TRBJ2-3; v_gene: TRBV6-1; abundance: -; d_gene: TRBD2; CDR3aa: CATQLAGGDTQYF; CDR3nt: TGTGCCACCCAACTAGCGGGGGGAGATACGCAGTATTTT
j_gene: TRBJ2-2; v_gene: TRBV7-6; abundance: many; d_gene: -; CDR3aa: CASSSRRGTTGELFF; CDR3nt: TGTGCCAGCAGCTCCAGGAGGGGGACAACCGGGGAGCTGTTTTTT
j_gene: TRBJ2-2; v_gene: TRBV7-3; abundance: many; d_gene: -; CDR3aa: CASKLGNGELFF; CDR3nt: TGTGCCAGCAAACTTGGGAACGGGGAGCTGTTTTTT
j_gene: TRBJ2-5; v_gene: TRBV5-1; abundance: many; d_gene: -; CDR3aa: CASSHPREETQYF; CDR3nt: TGCGCCAGCAGCCACCCCAGGGAAGAGACCCAGTACTTC
j_gene: TRBJ1-2; v_gene: TRBV20-1; abundance: -; d_gene: TRBD1; CDR3aa: CSAPVGQGIDGYTF; CDR3nt: TGCAGTGCCCCTGTGGGACAGGGGATCGATGGCTACACCTTC